These T cell receptor beta chains were read from a single sample in a study of blood T cell repertoires in COVID-19. Only in-frame clones appear in the TCRdb table, and some are missing; sequencing was by immunoSEQ multiplex PCR. Of 140,000 to 150,000 clones in the sample, 88% were seen once. Sequenced: peripheral blood. The receptors derive from a human donor in a cohort sampled during active COVID-19. Each CDR3 is given with its conserved first and last residue. A D gene is named only where the DNA matches it firmly. Clone size is given for some rows only: seen once, a few or many times, or a class if the clone is expanded.

d_call: .
j_call: TRBJ2-7
clone_size: .
v_call: TRBV6-2/TRBV6-3
cdr3_nt: TGTGCCAGCAGCCCACCAGGGACTTTTAGCTACGAGCAGTACTTC
cdr3_aa: CASSPPGTFSYEQYF

d_call: .
j_call: TRBJ1-5
clone_size: .
v_call: TRBV7-2
cdr3_nt: TGTGCCAGCAGCTTAAAGGGCAGGGGCCAGGGGCCCCAGCATTTT
cdr3_aa: CASSLKGRGQGPQHF

d_call: .
j_call: TRBJ2-6
clone_size: .
v_call: TRBV19
cdr3_nt: TGTGCCAGTAGTAGGAGGGCTGGGGCCAACGTCCTGACTTTC
cdr3_aa: CASSRRAGANVLTF

d_call: .
j_call: TRBJ2-5
clone_size: .
v_call: TRBV7-9
cdr3_nt: TGTGCCAGCAGCCTAGGCGCATTCTCGTACCAAGAGACCCAGTACTTC
cdr3_aa: CASSLGAFSYQETQYF

d_call: .
j_call: TRBJ1-1
clone_size: once
v_call: TRBV30
cdr3_nt: TGTGCCTGGTCGGACAGCTACACTGAAGCTTTCTTT
cdr3_aa: CAWSDSYTEAFF

d_call: .
j_call: TRBJ2-6
clone_size: .
v_call: TRBV6-5
cdr3_nt: TGTGCCAGCAGCGAGAGTAAGACTGGGGCCAACGTCCTGACTTTC
cdr3_aa: CASSESKTGANVLTF

d_call: TRBD2
j_call: TRBJ2-3
clone_size: .
v_call: TRBV10-3
cdr3_nt: TGTGCCATCAGTGAGTCTACTAGCGACACAGATACGCAGTATTTT
cdr3_aa: CAISESTSDTDTQYF

d_call: TRBD2
j_call: TRBJ2-3
clone_size: .
v_call: TRBV11-2
cdr3_nt: TGTGCCAGCACCCGGGAGGGCTGGCGGGGGGACACAGATACGCAGTATTTT
cdr3_aa: CASTREGWRGDTDTQYF

d_call: .
j_call: TRBJ1-4
clone_size: .
v_call: TRBV30
cdr3_nt: TGTGCCTGGAGCACCCCGGGCTTACAGGGAGTTGGAGAAAAACTGTTTTTT
cdr3_aa: CAWSTPGLQGVGEKLFF

d_call: .
j_call: TRBJ2-2
clone_size: .
v_call: TRBV7-3
cdr3_nt: TGTGCCAGCAGCTTAAGGGGCGGCACCGGGGAGCTGTTTTTT
cdr3_aa: CASSLRGGTGELFF

d_call: TRBD1
j_call: TRBJ2-2
clone_size: .
v_call: TRBV6-5
cdr3_nt: TGTGCCAGCAGGAGGACAGGGGCAATGACCGGGGAGCTGTTTTTT
cdr3_aa: CASRRTGAMTGELFF

d_call: TRBD1
j_call: TRBJ1-6
clone_size: .
v_call: TRBV7-9
cdr3_nt: TGTGCCAGCAGCTCAATGCGACAGGGGTATTCACCCCTCCACTTT
cdr3_aa: CASSSMRQGYSPLHF

d_call: TRBD1
j_call: TRBJ1-5
clone_size: once
v_call: TRBV7-8
cdr3_nt: TGTGCCAGCAGCCCACTTAGGGACAGCGATCAGCCCCAGCATTTT
cdr3_aa: CASSPLRDSDQPQHF

d_call: TRBD2
j_call: TRBJ2-1
clone_size: .
v_call: TRBV5-1
cdr3_nt: TGCGCCAGCAGCCTTGCGGGAGCGGGGTACAATGAGCAGTTCTTC
cdr3_aa: CASSLAGAGYNEQFF

d_call: .
j_call: TRBJ1-2
clone_size: few
v_call: TRBV20-1
cdr3_nt: TGCAGTGCTCCAGGGGTCTATGGCTACACCTTC
cdr3_aa: CSAPGVYGYTF

d_call: .
j_call: TRBJ2-5
clone_size: .
v_call: TRBV5-6
cdr3_nt: TGTGCCAGCAGCTCTATATTCGGCGGGTACCAAGAGACCCAGTACTTC
cdr3_aa: CASSSIFGGYQETQYF

d_call: TRBD2
j_call: TRBJ2-1
clone_size: .
v_call: TRBV7-7
cdr3_nt: TGTGCTAGCAGCTTAGCGGCGGGACTAGCGGGCAACAATGAGCAGTTCTTC
cdr3_aa: CASSLAAGLAGNNEQFF

d_call: .
j_call: TRBJ2-3
clone_size: .
v_call: TRBV30
cdr3_nt: TGTGCCTGGAGTTCGCCCTCTACCTCTGACACAGATACGCAGTATTTT
cdr3_aa: CAWSSPSTSDTDTQYF

d_call: TRBD1
j_call: TRBJ2-5
clone_size: .
v_call: TRBV19
cdr3_nt: TGTGCCAGTAGTATAGATCGCTCAGGGGGCCAAGAGACCCAGTACTTC
cdr3_aa: CASSIDRSGGQETQYF

d_call: .
j_call: TRBJ1-6
clone_size: .
v_call: TRBV2
cdr3_nt: TGTGCCAGCAGAGGCCCGAAGGGGAATACCTATAATTCACCCCTCCACTTT
cdr3_aa: CASRGPKGNTYNSPLHF

d_call: TRBD1
j_call: TRBJ1-1
clone_size: .
v_call: TRBV19
cdr3_nt: TGTGCCAGTAGGGGGACAGGGAGGGCTGAAGCTTTCTTT
cdr3_aa: CASRGTGRAEAFF

d_call: .
j_call: TRBJ2-5
clone_size: .
v_call: TRBV19
cdr3_nt: TGTGCCAGTCGACGGGGTGGGGAAACCCAGTACTTC
cdr3_aa: CASRRGGETQYF

d_call: TRBD1
j_call: TRBJ1-1
clone_size: .
v_call: TRBV19
cdr3_nt: TGTGCCAGTAGCCGACTACCGGGACAGACTGAAGCTTTCTTT
cdr3_aa: CASSRLPGQTEAFF

d_call: TRBD2
j_call: TRBJ2-1
clone_size: .
v_call: TRBV19
cdr3_nt: TGTGCCAGTAGTATGCGCCCCGGGACTAGCGTTCTAAGGAAGCAGTTCTTC
cdr3_aa: CASSMRPGTSVLRKQFF

d_call: .
j_call: TRBJ2-5
clone_size: .
v_call: TRBV28
cdr3_nt: TGTGCCAGCAGTTTACCCCGGTACCAAGAGACCCAGTACTTC
cdr3_aa: CASSLPRYQETQYF

d_call: .
j_call: TRBJ1-3
clone_size: once
v_call: TRBV4-2
cdr3_nt: TGTGCCAGCAGCCAAGATACAGGGACTGGAAACACCATATATTTT
cdr3_aa: CASSQDTGTGNTIYF

d_call: TRBD2
j_call: TRBJ2-7
clone_size: .
v_call: TRBV6-2/TRBV6-3
cdr3_nt: TGTGCCAGCAGTTTGGGGGGGAACTCCTACGAGCAGTACTTC
cdr3_aa: CASSLGGNSYEQYF

d_call: TRBD2
j_call: TRBJ2-1
clone_size: .
v_call: TRBV7-2
cdr3_nt: TGTGCCAGCAGAGGGGGGGGGACTAGCGGGAGACACAATGAGCAGTTCTTC
cdr3_aa: CASRGGGTSGRHNEQFF

d_call: TRBD2
j_call: TRBJ2-3
clone_size: .
v_call: TRBV24-1
cdr3_nt: TGTGCCACCAGTGATTGGGGGACTAGCGGGGGATTTACGCAGTATTTT
cdr3_aa: CATSDWGTSGGFTQYF

d_call: TRBD1
j_call: TRBJ1-2
clone_size: .
v_call: TRBV5-4
cdr3_nt: TGTGCCAGCAGCCCGATGACAGGGGGCGGCTATGGCTACACCTTC
cdr3_aa: CASSPMTGGGYGYTF

d_call: .
j_call: TRBJ1-1
clone_size: .
v_call: TRBV12-3/TRBV12-4
cdr3_nt: TGTGCCAGCAGGCCCACAGTGAACACTGAAGCTTTCTTT
cdr3_aa: CASRPTVNTEAFF

d_call: .
j_call: TRBJ2-1
clone_size: .
v_call: TRBV9
cdr3_nt: TGTGCCAGCAGCGTAGGGGGTGCGGGCTACAATGAGCAGTTCTTC
cdr3_aa: CASSVGGAGYNEQFF

d_call: TRBD1
j_call: TRBJ1-4
clone_size: .
v_call: TRBV28
cdr3_nt: TGTGCCAGCGGACAGGTGTATGAAAAACTGTTTTTT
cdr3_aa: CASGQVYEKLFF

d_call: .
j_call: TRBJ2-7
clone_size: .
v_call: TRBV28
cdr3_nt: TGTGCCAGCAGTTTGGGGGACTTAAACTACGAGCAGTACTTC
cdr3_aa: CASSLGDLNYEQYF

d_call: .
j_call: TRBJ2-7
clone_size: few
v_call: TRBV12-3/TRBV12-4
cdr3_nt: TGTGCCAGCAGTAGCCTCTCCTACGAGCAGTACTTC
cdr3_aa: CASSSLSYEQYF

d_call: .
j_call: TRBJ1-5
clone_size: .
v_call: TRBV7-2
cdr3_nt: TGTGCCAGCAGCCTCTCAGGGGTGTACAATCAGCCCCAGCATTTT
cdr3_aa: CASSLSGVYNQPQHF

d_call: .
j_call: TRBJ2-2
clone_size: .
v_call: TRBV5-1
cdr3_nt: TGCGCCAGCAGCTTGGTCCCGGGGGTTGCCGGGGAGCTGTTTTTT
cdr3_aa: CASSLVPGVAGELFF

d_call: .
j_call: TRBJ2-5
clone_size: .
v_call: TRBV5-1
cdr3_nt: TGCGCCAGCAGCTTGATACGGGGTCAAGGTGGGACCCAGTACTTC
cdr3_aa: CASSLIRGQGGTQYF

d_call: TRBD1
j_call: TRBJ1-6
clone_size: .
v_call: TRBV14
cdr3_nt: TGTGCCAGCAGCCCCGAGGGGGCCATGGTCTCACCCCTCCACTTT
cdr3_aa: CASSPEGAMVSPLHF

d_call: TRBD2
j_call: TRBJ2-2
clone_size: .
v_call: TRBV6-2/TRBV6-3
cdr3_nt: TGTGCCAGCAGTTACTCGGGACTAGCGGGATTAGCGAACACCGGGGAGCTGTTTTTT
cdr3_aa: CASSYSGLAGLANTGELFF

d_call: TRBD1
j_call: TRBJ1-1
clone_size: .
v_call: TRBV6-5
cdr3_nt: TGTGCCAGCAGTTACACCGGACAGGGGGCTATCGCTTTCTTT
cdr3_aa: CASSYTGQGAIAFF

d_call: .
j_call: TRBJ2-7
clone_size: .
v_call: TRBV19
cdr3_nt: TGTGCCAGTAGTATAGTTGGGGGGTACGGTGCGACCGAGCAGTACTTC
cdr3_aa: CASSIVGGYGATEQYF

d_call: .
j_call: TRBJ1-1
clone_size: .
v_call: TRBV19
cdr3_nt: TGTGCCAGTAGTATAGTAGATTATCAGAACACTGAAGCTTTCTTT
cdr3_aa: CASSIVDYQNTEAFF

d_call: TRBD2
j_call: TRBJ2-1
clone_size: .
v_call: TRBV27
cdr3_nt: TGTGCCAGCAGTTTGAGCGGGATACCCGACTCCTACAATGAGCAGTTCTTC
cdr3_aa: CASSLSGIPDSYNEQFF

d_call: .
j_call: TRBJ2-3
clone_size: few
v_call: TRBV10-3
cdr3_nt: TGTGCCATTAGATGGGACTTAAGCACAGATACGCAGTATTTT
cdr3_aa: CAIRWDLSTDTQYF

d_call: .
j_call: TRBJ2-7
clone_size: .
v_call: TRBV27
cdr3_nt: TGTGCCAGCAGTTTTGCTGGTGGTGACACCTACGAGCAGTACTTC
cdr3_aa: CASSFAGGDTYEQYF

d_call: .
j_call: TRBJ1-2
clone_size: .
v_call: TRBV7-9
cdr3_nt: TGTGCCAGCAGCTTAGGAGGGCTGGGCTATGGCTACACCTTC
cdr3_aa: CASSLGGLGYGYTF

d_call: TRBD1
j_call: TRBJ2-7
clone_size: .
v_call: TRBV27
cdr3_nt: TGTGCCAGCAGTTTCCGCCTTCGTGAACAGGGGGCATACGAGCAGTACTTC
cdr3_aa: CASSFRLREQGAYEQYF

d_call: TRBD2
j_call: TRBJ2-3
clone_size: .
v_call: TRBV10-3
cdr3_nt: TGTGCCATCAGTGACCCCAGGACGGGGGGGCGTACAGATACGCAGTATTTT
cdr3_aa: CAISDPRTGGRTDTQYF

d_call: .
j_call: TRBJ1-2
clone_size: .
v_call: TRBV6-1
cdr3_nt: TGTGCCAGCAGTGAAGCGAGCGGCAACGCGGGCTATGGCTACACCTTC
cdr3_aa: CASSEASGNAGYGYTF